This T cell receptor (beta chain) stems from a study of T cells in Graves' hyperthyroidism and ophthalmopathy. The PBMCs had their origin in around 9.1 ml of fresh peripheral blood. V lost 4 bases, J lost 4 bases, and 14 bases lay in between. This CDR3 contains 16 residues. The germline gives CDR1 SGHTA, CDR2 FQGTGA. There were TCR beta CDR3 regions amplified from RNA transcripts. The HTBI set primed first-round TCR CDR3 RT-PCR. MiXCR was run by TCRdb on the multiplex PCR reads, yielding one entry per CDR3 protein. Among roughly 400,000 distinct CDR3 sequences, roughly an eighth were seen once, and the ten largest hold 28%. There are many counts of this clonotype.

This chain connects TRBV7-3 to TRBJ2-6; possibly TRBD1 or TRBD2 for D (5 bases each). The sequence derives from a man aged 50 or older with Graves' ophthalmopathy. Material for sequencing was blood. The CDR3 DNA follows: TGTGCCAGCAGCTCGGGACCTGGCAGAGGGGCCAACGTCCTGACTTTC. It codes for CASSSGPGRGANVLTF.